The table lists the clone carrying this T cell receptor beta chain with a few counts. The sample comes from a study of CD8 T cells in Susac syndrome. Random hexamers were used to reverse transcribe roughly 0.5 to 1 ug of RNA. TCRdb called the immunoSEQ multiplex PCR reads again in MiXCR, with one record for every CDR3 protein. The table records fewer than 200,000 distinct CDR3 sequences, approximately 95% of them present only once. Trimming took 3 bases from V and 8 from J, leaving 10 bases between them. The CDR3 loop spans 11 amino acids. Germline V gene data show CDR1 as SQVTM and CDR2 as ANQGSEA. Sequencing of TCR beta was performed on blood CD8+ T cells and on blood CD4+ T cells. FACS was used to enrich TEMRA cells, whereas the CD8+ and CD4+ T cells were obtained by negative isolation.

This receptor was taken from a human donor in good health. What was sequenced was CD4+ T cells from PBMCs. The chain links TRBV29-1 to TRBJ1-2; possibly TRBD1 for D (6 bases). CDR3: CSVERGEGYTF. The CDR3 DNA follows: TGCAGCGTTGAGAGGGGGGAAGGCTACACCTTC. The full variable domain, its missing parts supplied by reference TRBV29-1 and TRBJ1-2, is SAVISQKPSRDICQRGTSLTIQCQVDSQVTMMFWYRQQPGQSLTLIATANQGSEATYESGFVIDKFPISRPNLTFSTLTVSNMSPEDSSIYLCSVERGEGYTFGSGTRLTVV.